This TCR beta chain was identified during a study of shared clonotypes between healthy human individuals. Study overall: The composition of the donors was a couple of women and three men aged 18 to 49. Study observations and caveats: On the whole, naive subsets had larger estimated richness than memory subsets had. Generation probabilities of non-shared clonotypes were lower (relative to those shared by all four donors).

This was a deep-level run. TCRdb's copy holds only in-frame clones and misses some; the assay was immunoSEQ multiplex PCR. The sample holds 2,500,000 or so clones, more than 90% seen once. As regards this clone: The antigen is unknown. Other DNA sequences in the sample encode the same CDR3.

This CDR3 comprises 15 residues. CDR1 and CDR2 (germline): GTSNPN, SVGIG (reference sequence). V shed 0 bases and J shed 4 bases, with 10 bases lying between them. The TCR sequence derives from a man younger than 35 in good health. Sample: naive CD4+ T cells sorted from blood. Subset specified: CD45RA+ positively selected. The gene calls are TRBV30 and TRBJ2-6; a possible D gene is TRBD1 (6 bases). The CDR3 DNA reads TGTGCCTGGAGTGTTGGGGGCTCCGGGGCCAACGTCCTGACTTTC. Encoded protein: CAWSVGGSGANVLTF.